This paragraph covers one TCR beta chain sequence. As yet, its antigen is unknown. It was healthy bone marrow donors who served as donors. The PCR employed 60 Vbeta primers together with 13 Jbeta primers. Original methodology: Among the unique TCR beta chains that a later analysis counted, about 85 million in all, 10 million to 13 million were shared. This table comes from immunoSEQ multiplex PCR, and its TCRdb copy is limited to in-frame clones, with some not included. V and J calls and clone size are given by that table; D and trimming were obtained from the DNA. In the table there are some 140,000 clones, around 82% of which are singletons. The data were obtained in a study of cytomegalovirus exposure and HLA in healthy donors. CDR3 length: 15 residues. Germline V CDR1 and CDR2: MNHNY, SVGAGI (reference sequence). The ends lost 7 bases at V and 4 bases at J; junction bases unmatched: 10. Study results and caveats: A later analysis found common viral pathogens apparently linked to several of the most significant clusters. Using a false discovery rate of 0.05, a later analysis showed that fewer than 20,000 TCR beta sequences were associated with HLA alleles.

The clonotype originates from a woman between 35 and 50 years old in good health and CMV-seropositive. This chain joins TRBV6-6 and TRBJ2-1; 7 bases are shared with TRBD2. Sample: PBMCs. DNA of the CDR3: TGTGCCAGCACCAATGGGGGGGGGTTTTACAATGAGCAGTTCTTC. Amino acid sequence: CASTNGGGFYNEQFF.